This T cell receptor (beta chain) was sequenced for a study of T cell repertoires in cytomegalovirus infection (dated by TCRdb to about 2019). Looking at the study overall: Alongside well-studied HLA-B-restricted epitopes, the peptide stimulations were aimed at recently identified HLA-C-restricted CMV epitopes, whose presentation resists viral immunomodulation. Donor HLA type was relevant to the analysis, because carriage of CMV infection together with the matching HLA type was indicated by public TCR beta signatures.

From a lookup of the germline V gene (reference sequence), CDR1 and CDR2 are LNHNV and YYDKDF. The CDR3 sequence holds 14 residues, the cysteine and phenylalanine included. CDR3 DNA is the only sequence kept; it has 42 bases, read in frame from the first base. V and J are trimmed by 5 bases and 5 bases, and the gene matches miss 7 bases of the junction. Notes on this clonotype: It lacks a known antigen. Base qualities are missing; no much larger clone stands one base away.

Sequencing was performed on an Illumina HiSeq 1500. TCRdb reran the public reads through fastp at Q25 and MiXCR, keeping productive beta chains. Each record represents a unique CDR3 protein, reported with the most common genes and DNA among its rows. Here the sample has about 920,000 distinct CDR3 sequences; about a third occur a single time. The top ten hold over 10% of the sample. The treatment or condition label on this specimen signifies: in vitro stimulation with specific CMV peptide epitopes to enrich CMV-specific T cells. Findings and caveats that apply to the study as a whole: The ex vivo response was dominated by HLA-C-restricted CMV-specific TCR beta clonotypes, which also provided the single most frequent clonotype in two of eight donors. In both this cohort and an independent roughly 330-donor cohort, the cumulative frequency of public TCR beta family members distinguished carriers of CMV infection plus the relevant HLA type.

In this chain, TRBV15 is recombined with TRBJ2-7, with TRBD1 identical over 9 junction bases. The clonotype originates from a human donor in good health (CMV status not recorded). Some clones in this sample may be carry-over from other donors' samples. The sequencing used cultured CD8+ T cells from PBMCs, collected from culture after CMV antigen stimulation. The nucleotides read TGTGCCACCAGCTCTGACAGGGGGTTCAACGAGCAGTACTTC. Its coded protein is CATSSDRGFNEQYF.